A single sample gave rise to the 21 T cell receptor beta chains below, sequenced in a study of cytomegalovirus exposure and HLA in healthy donors (dated by TCRdb to about 2017). Receptor libraries were prepared by the immunoSEQ multiplex PCR assay. The multiplex PCR relied on a mix of 60 forward primers for TCR Vbeta segments and 13 reverse primers for TCR Jbeta segments. TCRdb took this table from immuneACCESS and kept in-frame rearrangements with V and J called. Such tables lack part of the clones; where checked against another copy, unresolved V genes explain under half of the gap, and the rest is unexplained. The sample table on file contains 65,000 to 85,000 clones. Roughly 2.3% of the sample is in the top ten clones. Sequenced sample: PBMCs. The receptor set was obtained from a female donor in good health and CMV-seropositive.

The chain joins TRBV29-1 to TRBJ2-1; weak D call: TRBD2 (6 bases). Germline loops: CDR1 SQVTM, CDR2 ANQGSEA. This CDR3 has 14 residues. With 7 bases removed from V and 5 bases from J, the gap between germline ends came to 18 bases. Here the CDR3 DNA reads TGCAGCGCTCCGGCCGGGACTCTAGACAATGAGCAGTTCTTC. Protein: CSAPAGTLDNEQFF.

The chain carries TRBV28 and TRBJ1-2; D is ambiguous. This CDR3 has 14 amino acids. Trimming shortened V by 1 base and J by 7 bases, and 13 bases separated the two germline ends. Germline assignment: CDR1 MDHEN and CDR2 SYDVKM. CDR3 coding DNA: TGTGCCAGCAGTTTATACCCCACGGAGGGTGGCTACACCTTC. This codes for CASSLYPTEGGYTF.

The rearrangement joins TRBV10-3 to TRBJ1-2; 7 bases fit TRBD1. Germline values: CDR1 ENHRY, CDR2 SYGVKD. The CDR3 runs 14 residues. V dropped 10 bases and J dropped 4; count of bases not matched to a gene: 12. The CDR3 nucleotides read TGTGCCACCCTTCGTAACAGGGGTGGCTATGGCTACACCTTC. This translates into CATLRNRGGYGYTF.

V gene TRBV7-9 combines with J gene TRBJ2-1; 9 bases line up with TRBD1. With 5 bases clipped from V and 9 bases from J, the junction kept 8 bases outside the gene matches. Germline CDR1 is SEHNR and CDR2 is FQNEAQ (reference sequence). The CDR3 is made up of 14 amino acids. CDR3 nucleotide sequence: TGTGCCAGCAGCCCCGAAACAGGGGGCAGTGAGCAGTTCTTC. Amino acid sequence: CASSPETGGSEQFF.

The gene calls are TRBV28 and TRBJ2-7; the match to TRBD2 covers 13 bases. This CDR3 contains 14 residues. Germline loops: CDR1 MDHEN, CDR2 SYDVKM. V lost 5 bases and J lost 5; bases outside the gene matches: 3. CDR3 sequence (DNA): TGTGCCAGCAGTGCGACTAGCGGGGGGAACGAGCAGTACTTC. This translates into CASSATSGGNEQYF.

The gene calls are TRBV5-4 and TRBJ1-1; tentative D call: TRBD1 (6 bases). The V and J ends lost 2 bases and 6 bases respectively, with 17 bases between them. There are 15 residues in the CDR3. Germline assignment: CDR1 SGHNT and CDR2 YYREEE (reference sequence). The CDR3 protein is CASSFPHRAGAEAFF. Written as DNA, the CDR3 is TGTGCCAGCAGCTTTCCCCACAGGGCTGGCGCTGAAGCTTTCTTT.

The rearrangement uses TRBV2 and TRBJ1-2, with 7 bases identical to TRBD1. The CDR3 has 14 residues. Germline V CDR1 and CDR2: SNHLY, FYNNEI. V shed 2 bases and J 8 bases; nucleotides not matched to a gene: 8. CDR3 protein: CASSESRQGGGYTF. In DNA, the CDR3 is TGTGCCAGCAGTGAAAGTCGACAGGGTGGGGGCTACACCTTC.

This rearrangement joins TRBV28 to TRBJ1-3, with no clear D. The ends were cut back, 1 base at V and 1 base at J, with 8 bases in the middle. CDR3 length equals 15 residues. The germline gives CDR1 MDHEN, CDR2 SYDVKM. The CDR3 reads CASSLLVTSGNTIYF. Written as DNA, the CDR3 is TGTGCCAGCAGTTTATTGGTCACTTCTGGAAACACCATATATTTT.

The chain couples TRBV30 to TRBJ1-1, with TRBD1 identical over 7 bases. The CDR3 totals 16 residues. Germline V gene lookup returns CDR1 GTSNPN and CDR2 SVGIG (reference sequence). Trimming removed 0 bases from V and 4 bases from J; junction bases left unmatched: 11. The CDR3 loop reads CAWSVRGQIHFTEAFF. In DNA form, the CDR3 reads TGTGCCTGGAGTGTAAGGGGACAGATTCACTTCACTGAAGCTTTCTTT.

The chain has TRBV11-3 and TRBJ1-1, with 7 bases identical to TRBD1. The CDR3 spans 13 residues. The J segment lost 1 base and the V segment lost 5 bases, leaving 1 base of the junction unmatched. Germline CDR1 reads SGHNT; CDR2 reads YENEEA. The CDR3 region has the DNA TGTGCCAGCAGCGACAGGGCGAACACTGAAGCTTTCTTT. It codes for CASSDRANTEAFF.

The J gene is TRBJ1-1, the V gene TRBV5-1, with 8 bases aligning to TRBD1. There are 14 residues in the CDR3. The V gene's germline CDR1 is SGHRS and CDR2 YFSETQ. V shed 2 bases, J shed 4 bases, and the junction held 4 bases outside the gene matches. CDR3 DNA: TGCGCCAGCAGCTTAGGACAGGGTAGCACTGAAGCTTTCTTT. Translated, it gives CASSLGQGSTEAFF.

The J gene is TRBJ2-5, the V gene TRBV30; TRBD1 might be the D (6 bases). CDR3 size: 11 residues. Germline CDR1 and CDR2: GTSNPN and SVGIG (reference sequence). The germline V and J ends were trimmed by 4 bases and 10 bases, with 13 bases remaining between them. The CDR3, as DNA: TGTGCCTGGAAGGGCAGCAGGGGCCAGTACTTC. It codes for CAWKGSRGQYF. Using reference TRBV30 and TRBJ2-5 for the parts outside the CDR3, the full variable domain is SQTIHQWPATLVQPVGSPLSLECTVEGTSNPNLYWYRQAAGRGLQLLFYSVGIGQISSEVPQNLSASRPQDRQFILSSKKLLLSDSGFYLCAWKGSRGQYFGPGTRLLVL.

The chain recombines TRBV28 with TRBJ1-5, with 8 bases aligning to TRBD1. The V and J ends lost 6 bases and 1 base, in that order; junction bases with no gene match: 2. CDR1 MDHEN and CDR2 SYDVKM come from the germline V gene. CDR3 length: 14 amino acids. CDR3 region: CASRRQGSNQPQHF. CDR3 DNA: TGTGCCAGCAGACGACAGGGGAGCAATCAGCCCCAGCATTTT.

The rearrangement joins TRBV6-6 to TRBJ2-1; a possible D gene is TRBD2 (5 bases). Trimming shortened V by 5 bases and J by 7 bases, and 9 bases separated the two germline ends. Germline V gives CDR1 MNHNY, CDR2 SVGAGI (reference sequence). This CDR3 spans 12 amino acids. Written as DNA, the CDR3 is TGTGCCAGCAGTCATGAGCGGAATGAGCAGTTCTTC. As protein: CASSHERNEQFF.

V and J are TRBV27 and TRBJ1-1; tentatively, D is TRBD1 (6 bases). This CDR3 has 13 residues. The germline V and J ends were trimmed by 7 bases and 3 bases, with 12 bases remaining between them. Germline lookup yields CDR1 MNHEY and CDR2 SMNVEV (reference sequence). CDR3: CASISEGDTEAFF. The CDR3 bases are TGTGCCAGCATCTCCGAGGGGGACACTGAAGCTTTCTTT.

The V call is TRBV28, the J call TRBJ1-5; D call uncertain. This CDR3 is built from 12 residues. Germline CDR1 is MDHEN and CDR2 is SYDVKM. Trimming left V 7 bases short and J 5 bases short, with 9 bases between. The CDR3 reads CASTSGYQPQHF. CDR3 in DNA: TGTGCCAGCACTTCAGGATATCAGCCCCAGCATTTT.

J is TRBJ2-7 and V is TRBV5-1; TRBD1 matches 9 bases. In germline, CDR1 is SGHRS, CDR2 YFSETQ. V lost 0 bases and J lost 5; bases outside the gene matches: 9. This CDR3 spans 16 amino acids. CDR3 sequence: CASSLEGRTGVDEQYF. The DNA for the CDR3 is TGCGCCAGCAGCTTGGAAGGGAGGACAGGGGTTGACGAGCAGTACTTC.

The V and J genes are TRBV18 and TRBJ2-3, with unresolved D. CDR1 and CDR2 from the germline V gene are KGHSH and LQKENI. The CDR3 has 14 residues. Trimming shortened V by 3 bases and J by 3 bases, and 10 bases separated the two germline ends. This CDR3 reads CASSPRVNTDTQYF. DNA for the CDR3: TGTGCCAGCTCACCCCGGGTTAATACAGATACGCAGTATTTT.

The chain employs TRBV9 and TRBJ2-1; 8 bases fit TRBD2. CDR3 length equals 16 residues. V trimming: 4 bases; J trimming: 5 bases; junction bases outside the gene matches: 11. From germline, CDR1 is SGDLS and CDR2 YYNGEE. The CDR3 sequence is CASSLGLASKDNEQFF. In DNA form, the CDR3 reads TGTGCCAGCAGCCTCGGACTAGCATCAAAGGACAATGAGCAGTTCTTC.

This chain connects TRBV27 to TRBJ2-7, with D maybe TRBD2 (6 bases). The germline CDR1 and CDR2 sequences are MNHEY and SMNVEV (reference sequence). The CDR3 has 14 amino acids. V was pared by 3 bases and J by 2 bases, with 11 bases between. The CDR3 DNA reads TGTGCCAGCAGTTTGGGGGGTGGGACCTACGAGCAGTACTTC. It is translated as CASSLGGGTYEQYF.

This rearrangement joins TRBV5-1 to TRBJ2-7, with 12 positions matching TRBD2. V lost 4 bases, J lost 2 bases, and 7 bases stayed unmatched. This CDR3 comprises 16 residues. Germline assignment: CDR1 SGHRS and CDR2 YFSETQ. CDR3 residues: CASSRGTSGFAYEQYF. In DNA, the CDR3 is TGCGCCAGCAGCAGGGGGACTAGCGGGTTCGCCTACGAGCAGTACTTC.